In its sample, the clone carrying this T cell receptor (beta chain) was seen many times. The sorted Tregs were CD4+CD25+CD127-/low cells. TCRdb fed the 5' RACE reads into MiXCR, producing one record per CDR3 protein. The table includes approximately 9,800 distinct CDR3 sequences, around 15% detected once. This CDR3 contains 15 residues. Germline V gene data show CDR1 as SGHDT and CDR2 as YYEEEE. V dropped 2 bases and J dropped 5; count of bases not matched to a gene: 6. Sequencing was carried out using Tregs sorted from blood. The clonotype originates from a female donor with breast cancer. The chain has TRBV5-6 and TRBJ1-5; 8 positions match TRBD1. The DNA for the CDR3 is TGTGCCAGCAGCTTCGGCAGGGGGCACGATCAGCCCCAGCATTTT. Protein: CASSFGRGHDQPQHF.